This T cell receptor (beta chain) derives from a study of blood T cell repertoires in COVID-19. Sequencing used immunoSEQ multiplex PCR; TCRdb keeps in-frame clones, though not all of them. The table includes 120,000 to 150,000 clones, around 88% detected once. With V trimmed by 0 bases and J by 6 bases, 6 bases remained unmatched. Germline assignment: CDR1 SGHKS and CDR2 YYEKEE (reference sequence). CDR3 length: 16 residues. This clone showed up just once. Sequencing was done on a sample of peripheral blood. The J gene is TRBJ2-3, the V gene TRBV5-5; 11 bases align to TRBD2. This sequence was found in a human donor in a cohort sampled during active COVID-19. The CDR3 here is CASSLVSGGADDTQYF. The CDR3 DNA sequence: TGTGCCAGCAGCTTGGTTAGCGGGGGGGCCGATGATACGCAGTATTTT.